A selection of T cell receptor beta chains follows, all from one sample in a study of shared clonotypes between healthy human individuals. The data were produced by immunoSEQ multiplex PCR, yet TCRdb's version contains in-frame clones alone and is incomplete. In the table there are 450,000 to 650,000 clones, roughly 79% of which are singletons. Sequencing input: PBMCs. The receptors come from a woman aged 40 to 50 in good health. Some clones in this sample may be carry-over from other donors' samples. CDR3s include the opening cysteine and the closing phenylalanine or tryptophan. Fields, in order: D gene, J gene, clone size, V gene, CDR3 protein, CDR3 DNA. The D gene is left open where the match is weak. A row's size may be missing; if present it is once, few, many or a size class.

TRBD1 TRBJ1-3 NA TRBV7-2 CASSHGTGLGNTIYF TGTGCCAGCAGCCACGGGACAGGGCTCGGAAACACCATATATTTT
TRBD1 TRBJ1-2 NA TRBV27 CASGQGVGGYTF TGTGCCAGCGGCCAGGGGGTTGGTGGCTACACCTTC
NA TRBJ2-6 NA TRBV6-5 CASSYSMGPGANVLTF TGTGCCAGCAGTTACTCGATGGGACCTGGGGCCAACGTCCTGACTTTC
TRBD2 TRBJ2-1 NA TRBV28 CASSLSPGTSGINEQFF TGTGCCAGCAGTCTATCTCCCGGGACTAGCGGGATCAATGAGCAGTTCTTC
NA TRBJ2-3 NA TRBV4-2 CASSQERRVGSGPDTQYF TGTGCCAGCAGCCAAGAGCGGAGGGTGGGGTCGGGACCAGATACGCAGTATTTT
NA TRBJ2-3 NA TRBV6-5 CASSIDISADTQYF TGTGCCAGCAGTATTGACATTTCGGCAGATACGCAGTATTTT
NA TRBJ2-1 NA TRBV9 CASSVGRANEQFF TGTGCCAGCAGCGTAGGCAGGGCCAATGAGCAGTTCTTC
TRBD2 TRBJ2-1 NA TRBV28 CASSLSGLAGGSEQFF TGTGCCAGCAGTTTATCGGGACTAGCGGGAGGATCTGAGCAGTTCTTC
NA TRBJ1-2 few TRBV18 CASSPLGQSRGGYTF TGTGCCAGCTCACCACTGGGACAATCCCGAGGGGGCTACACCTTC
NA TRBJ1-5 NA TRBV5-1 CASSLGEAGGNQPQHF TGCGCCAGCAGCTTGGGAGAAGCGGGCGGGAATCAGCCCCAGCATTTT
NA TRBJ2-3 once TRBV7-2 CASSFLGLLADTQYF TGTGCCAGCAGCTTTTTGGGACTGCTGGCCGATACGCAGTATTTT
TRBD1 TRBJ2-1 NA TRBV11-3 CASSLRTGGSEQFF TGTGCCAGCAGCTTAAGAACAGGGGGCAGTGAGCAGTTCTTC
NA TRBJ2-2 once TRBV7-2 CASSLNMGNTGELFF TGTGCCAGCAGCTTAAATATGGGCAACACCGGGGAGCTGTTTTTT
NA TRBJ2-7 NA TRBV6-1 CASSEGTAYEQYF TGTGCCAGCAGTGAAGGGACTGCCTACGAGCAGTACTTC
TRBD2 TRBJ2-3 NA TRBV14 CASSQYGLAGATDTQYF TGTGCCAGCAGCCAATATGGATTAGCGGGTGCCACAGATACGCAGTATTTT
TRBD1 TRBJ2-3 NA TRBV7-6 CASSLGTGGPQDTQYF TGTGCCAGCAGCTTAGGGACAGGGGGCCCCCAAGATACGCAGTATTTT
NA TRBJ1-1 NA TRBV28 CASLLHLNTEAFF TGTGCCAGCCTCCTACACCTGAACACTGAAGCTTTCTTT